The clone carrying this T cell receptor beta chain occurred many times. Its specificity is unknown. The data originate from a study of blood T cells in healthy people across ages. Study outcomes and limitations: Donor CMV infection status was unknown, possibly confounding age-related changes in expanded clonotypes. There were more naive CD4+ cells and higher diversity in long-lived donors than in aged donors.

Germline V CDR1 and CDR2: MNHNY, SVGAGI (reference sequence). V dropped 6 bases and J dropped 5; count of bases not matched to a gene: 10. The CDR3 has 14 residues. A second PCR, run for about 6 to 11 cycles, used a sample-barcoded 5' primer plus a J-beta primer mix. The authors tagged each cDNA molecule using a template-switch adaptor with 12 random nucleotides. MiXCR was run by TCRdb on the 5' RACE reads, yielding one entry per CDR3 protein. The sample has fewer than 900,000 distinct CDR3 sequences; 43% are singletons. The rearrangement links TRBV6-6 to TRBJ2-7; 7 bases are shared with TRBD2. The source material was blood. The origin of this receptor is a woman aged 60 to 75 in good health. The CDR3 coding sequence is TGTGCCAGCAGAACCCACGGCGGGAGTGACGAGCAGTACTTC. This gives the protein CASRTHGGSDEQYF.